This entry describes one T cell receptor beta chain. Its specificity is unknown. This specimen belongs to a study of T cell repertoires in cytomegalovirus infection. In the study overall: Both CMV infection and a matching HLA type were indicated by public TCR beta signatures.

Findings and caveats of the study: The cumulative frequency of public TCR beta families identified carriers of CMV plus the relevant HLA. HLA-C-restricted, CMV-specific TCR beta clonotypes were dominant ex vivo.

CDR1 DFQATT and CDR2 SNEGSKA come from the germline V gene (reference sequence). The CDR3 has 14 amino acids. Trimming shortened V by 4 bases and J by 2 bases, and 12 bases separated the two germline ends. TCRdb re-derived calls from the reads in MiXCR, one entry per CDR3 protein. The table has approximately 200,000 distinct CDR3 sequences, 28% seen once. This receptor was identified in a human donor in good health (CMV status not recorded). Some clones in this sample may be carry-over from other donors' samples. This chain uses TRBV20-1 with TRBJ1-5; D unresolved. Sequencing was performed on PBMCs. CDR3 in DNA: TGCAGTGCTATCGGAGCTATGGGCAATCAGCCCCAGCATTTT. Its translation: CSAIGAMGNQPQHF.